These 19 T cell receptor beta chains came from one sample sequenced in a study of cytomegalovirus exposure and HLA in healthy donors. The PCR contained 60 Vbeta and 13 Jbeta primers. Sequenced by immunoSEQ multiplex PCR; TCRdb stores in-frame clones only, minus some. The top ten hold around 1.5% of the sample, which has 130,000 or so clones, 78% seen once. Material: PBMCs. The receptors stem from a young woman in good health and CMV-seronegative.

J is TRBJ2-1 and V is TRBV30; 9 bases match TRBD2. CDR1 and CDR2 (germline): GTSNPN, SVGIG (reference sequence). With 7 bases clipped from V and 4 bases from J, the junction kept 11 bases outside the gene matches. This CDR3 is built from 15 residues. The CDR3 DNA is TGTGCCTCCTCCCCAAGGCGGGAGGGGTACAATGAGCAGTTCTTC. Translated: CASSPRREGYNEQFF.

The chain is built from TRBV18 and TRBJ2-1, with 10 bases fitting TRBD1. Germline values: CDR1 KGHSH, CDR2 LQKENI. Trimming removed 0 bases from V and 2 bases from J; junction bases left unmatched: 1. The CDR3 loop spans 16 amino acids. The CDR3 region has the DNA TGTGCCAGCTCACCACCGGGACAGGGGACCTACAATGAGCAGTTCTTC. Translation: CASSPPGQGTYNEQFF.

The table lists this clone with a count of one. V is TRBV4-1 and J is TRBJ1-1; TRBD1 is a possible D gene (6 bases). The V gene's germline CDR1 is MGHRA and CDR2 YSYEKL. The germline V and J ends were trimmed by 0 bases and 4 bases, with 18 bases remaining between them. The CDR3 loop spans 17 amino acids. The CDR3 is CASSQESTRGPVTEAFF. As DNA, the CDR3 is TGCGCCAGCAGCCAAGAAAGCACCAGGGGTCCGGTCACTGAAGCTTTCTTT.

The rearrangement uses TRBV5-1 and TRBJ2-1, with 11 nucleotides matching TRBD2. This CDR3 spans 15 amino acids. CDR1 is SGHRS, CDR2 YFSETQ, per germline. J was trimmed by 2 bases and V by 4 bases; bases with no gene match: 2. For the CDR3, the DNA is TGCGCCAGCAGCCCGGGACTAGCGGCCTACAATGAGCAGTTCTTC. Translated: CASSPGLAAYNEQFF.

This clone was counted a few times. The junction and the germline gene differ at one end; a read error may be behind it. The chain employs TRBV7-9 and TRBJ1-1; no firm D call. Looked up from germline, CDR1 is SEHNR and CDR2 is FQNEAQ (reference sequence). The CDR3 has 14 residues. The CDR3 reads CSSSPVGEDTEAFF. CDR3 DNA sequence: TGTTCCAGCAGCCCCGTCGGGGAAGACACTGAAGCTTTCTTT.

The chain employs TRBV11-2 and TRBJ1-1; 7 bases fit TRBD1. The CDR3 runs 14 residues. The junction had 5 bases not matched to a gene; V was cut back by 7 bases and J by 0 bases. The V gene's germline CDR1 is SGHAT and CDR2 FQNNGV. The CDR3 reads CASIRQGVNTEAFF. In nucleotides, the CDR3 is TGTGCCAGCATCCGACAGGGTGTGAACACTGAAGCTTTCTTT.

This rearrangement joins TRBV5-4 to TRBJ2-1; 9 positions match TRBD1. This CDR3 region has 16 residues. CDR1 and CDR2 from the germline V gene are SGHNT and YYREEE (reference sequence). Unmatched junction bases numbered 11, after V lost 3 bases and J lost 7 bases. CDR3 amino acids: CASSSSRDREYNEQFF. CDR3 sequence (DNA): TGTGCCAGCAGCTCGTCCCGGGACAGGGAGTATAATGAGCAGTTCTTC. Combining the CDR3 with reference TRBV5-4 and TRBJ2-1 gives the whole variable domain ETGVTQSPTHLIKTRGQQVTLRCSSQSGHNTVSWYQQALGQGPQFIFQYYREEENGRGNFPPRFSGLQFPNYSSELNVNALELDDSALYLCASSSSRDREYNEQFFGPGTRLTVL.

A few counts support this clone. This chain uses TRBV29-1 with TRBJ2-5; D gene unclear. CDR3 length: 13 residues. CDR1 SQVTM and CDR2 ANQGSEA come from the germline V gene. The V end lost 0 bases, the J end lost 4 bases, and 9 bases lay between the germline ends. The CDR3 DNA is TGCAGCGTTGAAGACTTCCTCGGAGAGACCCAGTACTTC. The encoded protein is CSVEDFLGETQYF.

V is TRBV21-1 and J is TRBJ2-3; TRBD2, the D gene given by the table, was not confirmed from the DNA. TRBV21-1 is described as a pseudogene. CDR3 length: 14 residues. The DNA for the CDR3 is TGTGCCAGAGTGGGGGGGACCCGCACAGATACGCAGTATTTT. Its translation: CARVGGTRTDTQYF.

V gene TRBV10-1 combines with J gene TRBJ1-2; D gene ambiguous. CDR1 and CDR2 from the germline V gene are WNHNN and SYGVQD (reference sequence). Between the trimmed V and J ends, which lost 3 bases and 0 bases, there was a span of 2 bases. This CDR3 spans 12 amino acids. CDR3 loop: CASSDSNYGYTF. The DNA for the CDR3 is TGCGCCAGCAGTGACTCTAACTATGGCTACACCTTC.

Written as DNA, the CDR3 is TGTGCCAGCAGCCAAGATTCCGGGGCCGGGGAGCTGTTTTTT. This sequence encodes CASSQDSGAGELFF. The chain links TRBV4-2 to TRBJ2-2, with D maybe TRBD2 (5 bases). This CDR3 is 14 amino acids long. The germline gives CDR1 LGHNA, CDR2 YNFKEQ. V lost 0 bases to trimming and J lost 6 bases, with 8 bases between them.

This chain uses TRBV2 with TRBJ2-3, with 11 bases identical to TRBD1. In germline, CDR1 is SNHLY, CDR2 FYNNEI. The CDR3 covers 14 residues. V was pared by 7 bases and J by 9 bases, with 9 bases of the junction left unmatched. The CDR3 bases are TGTGCCAGCATAAGGACAGGGGGCGCGAGGACGCAGTATTTT. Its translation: CASIRTGGARTQYF.

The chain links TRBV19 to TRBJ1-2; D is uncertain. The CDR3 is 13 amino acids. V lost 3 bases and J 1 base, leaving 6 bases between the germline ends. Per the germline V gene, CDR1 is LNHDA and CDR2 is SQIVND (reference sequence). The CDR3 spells CASSMGSNYGYTF. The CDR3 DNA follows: TGTGCCAGTAGTATGGGCAGTAACTATGGCTACACCTTC.

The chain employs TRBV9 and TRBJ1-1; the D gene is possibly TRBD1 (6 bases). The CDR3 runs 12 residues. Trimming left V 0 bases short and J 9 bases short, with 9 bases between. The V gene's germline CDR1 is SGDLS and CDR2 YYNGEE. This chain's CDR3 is CASSVVQGKAFF. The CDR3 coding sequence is TGTGCCAGCAGCGTAGTCCAGGGGAAAGCTTTCTTT.

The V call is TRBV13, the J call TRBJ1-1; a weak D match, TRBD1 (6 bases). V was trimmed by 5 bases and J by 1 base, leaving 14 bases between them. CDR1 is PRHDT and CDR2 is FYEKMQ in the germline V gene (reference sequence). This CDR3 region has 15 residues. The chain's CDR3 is CASSNTDRTNTEAFF. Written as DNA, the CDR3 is TGTGCCAGCAGCAATACAGACAGGACGAACACTGAAGCTTTCTTT.

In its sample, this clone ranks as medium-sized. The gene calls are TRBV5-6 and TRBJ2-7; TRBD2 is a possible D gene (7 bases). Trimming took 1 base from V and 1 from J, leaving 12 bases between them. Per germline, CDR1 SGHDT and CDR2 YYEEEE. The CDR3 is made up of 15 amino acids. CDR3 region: CASSLSGGASYEQYF. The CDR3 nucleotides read TGTGCCAGCAGCTTGTCGGGGGGCGCGTCCTACGAGCAGTACTTC.

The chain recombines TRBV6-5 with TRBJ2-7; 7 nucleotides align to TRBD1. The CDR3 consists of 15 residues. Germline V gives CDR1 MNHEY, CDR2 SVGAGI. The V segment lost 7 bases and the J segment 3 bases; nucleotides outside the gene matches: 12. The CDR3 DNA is TGTGCCAGCAAGACAGGGCTAAGTATGGACTACGAGCAGTACTTC. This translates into CASKTGLSMDYEQYF.

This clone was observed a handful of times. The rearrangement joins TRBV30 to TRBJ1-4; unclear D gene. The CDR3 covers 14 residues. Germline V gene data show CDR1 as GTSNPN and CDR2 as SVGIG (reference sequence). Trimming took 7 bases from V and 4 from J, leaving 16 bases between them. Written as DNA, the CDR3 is TGTGCCTTCTGGCGCGGTAGGTTTAATGAAAAACTGTTTTTT. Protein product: CAFWRGRFNEKLFF.

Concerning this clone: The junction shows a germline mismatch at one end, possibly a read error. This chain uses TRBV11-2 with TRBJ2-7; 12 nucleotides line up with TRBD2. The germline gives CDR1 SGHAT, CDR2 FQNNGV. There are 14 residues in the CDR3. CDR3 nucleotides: TGTGCCAGCAGCGGCGGGACTAGCGGGTCGACTCCGCACTTC. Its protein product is CASSGGTSGSTPHF. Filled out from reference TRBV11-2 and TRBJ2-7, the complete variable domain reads EAGVAQSPRYKIIEKRQSVAFWCNPISGHATLYWYQQILGQGPKLLIQFQNNGVVDDSQLPKDRFSAERLKGVDSTLKIQPAKLEDSAVYLCASSGGTSGSTPHFGPGTRLTVT.